These 24 T cell receptor beta chains were all obtained from the same sample, sequenced in a study of cytomegalovirus exposure and HLA in healthy donors. The PCR ran on 60 Vbeta and 13 Jbeta primers. Clones were sequenced by immunoSEQ multiplex PCR, and TCRdb holds only the in-frame ones, with some missing. This table has fewer than 250,000 clones, roughly 77% appearing once. Sequenced input: PBMCs. Source of these receptors: a man in his forties in good health and CMV-seropositive.

V and J are TRBV7-2 and TRBJ2-6; D remains ambiguous. There are 17 residues in the CDR3. Trimming removed 1 base from V and 6 bases from J, with 16 bases in between. CDR1 is SGHTA, CDR2 FQGNSA, per germline. The CDR3 spells CASSLVLQPLEANVLTF. The CDR3, as DNA: TGTGCCAGCAGCTTAGTGTTACAGCCCCTTGAGGCCAACGTCCTGACTTTC.

This chain connects TRBV5-5 to TRBJ2-1; TRBD1 aligns across 7 bases. CDR1 and CDR2 from the germline V gene are SGHKS and YYEKEE (reference sequence). Trimming removed 2 bases from V and 4 bases from J; junction bases left unmatched: 12. The CDR3 sequence is 17 residues long. The CDR3 spells CASSFTRDSGRYNEQFF. The CDR3 DNA reads as TGTGCCAGCAGCTTCACCCGGGACAGCGGCCGATACAATGAGCAGTTCTTC.

This chain uses TRBV11-3 with TRBJ2-3; a possible D gene is TRBD2 (6 bases). This CDR3 comprises 14 residues. Trimming removed 4 bases from V and 3 bases from J, with 11 bases in between. The germline gives CDR1 SGHNT, CDR2 YENEEA. CDR3 DNA sequence: TGTGCCAGCAGCTCCCTGGGGGGTACAGATACGCAGTATTTT. This gives the protein CASSSLGGTDTQYF.

This clone was recorded once. This chain uses TRBV11-1 with TRBJ2-5, with D possibly matching TRBD2 (7 bases). The DNA end is a closer match to TRBJ2-7, so the J assignment may be wrong. Germline V gives CDR1 SGHAT, CDR2 FQDESV (reference sequence). The CDR3 has 16 amino acids. The CDR3 region has the DNA TGTGCCAGCAGCCATTCTAGCGGAGGGGGATCCTACGAGCAGTACTTC. Encoded protein: CASSHSSGGGSYEQYF.

V gene TRBV29-1 combines with J gene TRBJ2-5; D unclear. The CDR3 runs to 13 residues. Trimming stripped 1 base from V and 3 bases from J, with 9 bases between. Germline values: CDR1 SQVTM, CDR2 ANQGSEA. CDR3 amino acids: CSVEGHREETQYF. CDR3 nucleotides: TGCAGCGTTGAAGGACATCGAGAAGAGACCCAGTACTTC. The full variable domain, in which reference TRBV29-1 and TRBJ2-5 provide the parts outside the CDR3, is SAVISQKPSRDICQRGTSLTIQCQVDSQVTMMFWYRQQPGQSLTLIATANQGSEATYESGFVIDKFPISRPNLTFSTLTVSNMSPEDSSIYLCSVEGHREETQYFGPGTRLLVL.

The CDR3 DNA reads as TGTGCCAGCAGCCAAGAAAGGAGCAGGGGCATCTCCTACGAGCAGTACTTC. Its protein product is CASSQERSRGISYEQYF. This chain joins TRBV14 and TRBJ2-7; D may be TRBD1 (6 bases). With 0 bases removed from V and 0 bases from J, the gap between germline ends came to 15 bases. The CDR3 loop spans 17 amino acids. CDR1 is SGHDN, CDR2 FVKESK, per germline.

J is TRBJ2-5 and V is TRBV19, with D perhaps matching TRBD1 (6 bases). V was cut by 5 bases and J by 4 bases, with 11 bases left in between. This CDR3 contains 13 residues. Looked up from germline, CDR1 is LNHDA and CDR2 is SQIVND (reference sequence). CDR3 in amino acids: CASSSQGRETQYF. The CDR3 DNA is TGTGCCAGTAGTTCGCAGGGGCGAGAGACCCAGTACTTC.

This clone was seen a few times. This chain joins TRBV6-1 and TRBJ2-4; D might be TRBD1 (5 bases). This CDR3 has 14 residues. V was cut by 7 bases and J by 1 base, with 11 bases left in between. Per germline, CDR1 MNHNS and CDR2 SASEGT. CDR3 protein: CASTREGAKNIQYF. Here the CDR3 DNA reads TGTGCCAGCACCAGGGAAGGGGCCAAAAACATTCAGTACTTC.

In this sample, this clone turned up a few times. This chain links TRBV10-2 with TRBJ2-7, with 7 positions matching TRBD2. CDR3 length: 12 residues. Unmatched junction bases numbered 1, after V lost 7 bases and J lost 1 base. Germline CDR1 WSHSY, CDR2 SAAADI. For the CDR3, the DNA is TGCGCCAGCACGGGGGGTTCCTACGAGCAGTACTTC. It yields the protein CASTGGSYEQYF.

The chain has TRBV5-6 and TRBJ2-7; D perhaps matches TRBD2 (5 bases). The germline V gene encodes CDR1 SGHDT and CDR2 YYEEEE. This CDR3 has 15 amino acids. V was cut by 0 bases and J by 6 bases, with 16 bases left in between. The CDR3 sequence is CASSLGVGVLGEQYF. The CDR3 nucleotides are TGTGCCAGCAGCTTGGGCGTCGGGGTGCTTGGCGAGCAGTACTTC.

The rearrangement joins TRBV10-3 to TRBJ2-5; TRBD1 matches 7 bases. V was clipped by 0 bases and J by 5 bases; unmatched bases: 3. The germline V gene encodes CDR1 ENHRY and CDR2 SYGVKD. CDR3 length: 14 amino acids. The CDR3 DNA follows: TGTGCCATCAGTGAGTCGGGCAGGGGGGAGACCCAGTACTTC. It yields the protein CAISESGRGETQYF.

The chain links TRBV5-1 to TRBJ1-2, with 7 bases identical to TRBD1. This CDR3 contains 16 residues. Germline V gives CDR1 SGHRS, CDR2 YFSETQ. V gave up 4 bases and J gave up 1 base; unmatched junction bases: 10. CDR3 DNA: TGCGCCAGCAGCCAGGGACAGCGTGAACTTAACTATGGCTACACCTTC. Its protein product is CASSQGQRELNYGYTF.

The rearrangement joins TRBV4-1 to TRBJ2-1; weak D call: TRBD2 (5 bases). Looked up from germline, CDR1 is MGHRA and CDR2 is YSYEKL. The CDR3 contains 14 residues. V dropped 1 base and J dropped 8 bases, with 12 bases sitting between them. The CDR3 DNA is TGCGCCAGCAGCCAAGTCCCCGCGGGTTATGAGCAGTTCTTC. Protein sequence: CASSQVPAGYEQFF.

The V and J genes are TRBV9 and TRBJ2-2, with 11 bases that match TRBD2. This CDR3 is 15 amino acids long. Trimming removed 4 bases from V and 6 bases from J; junction bases left unmatched: 5. Germline-derived CDR1 and CDR2 are SGDLS and YYNGEE. The CDR3 region is CASSFGTSGAGELFF. The CDR3 nucleotides read TGTGCCAGCAGCTTTGGGACTAGCGGCGCCGGGGAGCTGTTTTTT.

The J gene is TRBJ1-6, the V gene TRBV5-6, with D unresolved. CDR1 is SGHDT and CDR2 is YYEEEE in the germline V gene. This CDR3 has 16 residues. The germline V and J ends were trimmed by 0 bases and 6 bases, with 13 bases remaining between them. The CDR3 DNA is TGTGCCAGCAGCTTGGGGCCCCTCCCGGGTAATTCACCCCTCCACTTT. It yields the protein CASSLGPLPGNSPLHF.

This chain connects TRBV7-9 to TRBJ2-5, with a tentative D call TRBD2 (6 bases). There are 12 residues in the CDR3. Per germline, CDR1 SEHNR and CDR2 FQNEAQ (reference sequence). The V end lost 2 bases, the J end lost 9 bases, and 10 bases lay between the germline ends. CDR3 residues: CASSLYTGAQYF. CDR3 in DNA: TGTGCCAGCAGCTTATACACGGGGGCCCAGTACTTC.

The chain recombines TRBV11-3 with TRBJ2-5; TRBD2 matches at 11 bases. V lost 5 bases and J lost 1; bases outside the gene matches: 6. This CDR3 region has 16 residues. From germline, CDR1 is SGHNT and CDR2 YENEEA. The CDR3 DNA sequence: TGTGCCAGCAGCAAACTAGCGGGGGAGCCCCAAGAGACCCAGTACTTC. Its translation is CASSKLAGEPQETQYF.

The chain couples TRBV7-9 to TRBJ2-5; a possible D gene is TRBD2 (7 bases). The CDR3 spans 16 residues. Germline V gene sequence: CDR1 SEHNR, CDR2 FQNEAQ (reference sequence). V was pared by 5 bases and J by 5 bases, with 21 bases between. CDR3 DNA: TGTGCCAGCAGCCCCCGTGAGGGGGGGGCGGGGGAGACCCAGTACTTC. It encodes CASSPREGGAGETQYF.

There are a few counts of this clone. This chain links TRBV18 with TRBJ1-2; the match to TRBD1 covers 8 bases. CDR3 size: 14 residues. With V trimmed by 3 bases and J by 6 bases, 6 bases remained unmatched. In germline, CDR1 is KGHSH, CDR2 LQKENI. Here the CDR3 reads CASSPGMTGDGYTF. The CDR3 region has the DNA TGTGCCAGCTCACCGGGAATGACAGGGGATGGCTACACCTTC.

This sequence joins TRBV4-2 and TRBJ2-1; 13 nucleotides align to TRBD2. With V trimmed by 2 bases and J by 4 bases, 5 bases remained unmatched. This CDR3 spans 17 amino acids. CDR1 LGHNA and CDR2 YNFKEQ come from the germline V gene. CDR3 amino acids: CASSQRTSGGPYNEQFF. The CDR3 nucleotides read TGTGCCAGCAGCCAACGGACTAGCGGGGGACCATACAATGAGCAGTTCTTC.

This chain joins TRBV5-8 and TRBJ1-4; 9 bases align to TRBD1. Germline trimming cut 4 bases from V and 8 bases from J; bases unmatched to any gene: 6. CDR1 is SGHTS and CDR2 is YDEGEE in the germline V gene. This CDR3 contains 14 residues. The CDR3 reads CASSPDRGREKLFF. The CDR3 coding sequence is TGTGCCAGCAGCCCGGACAGGGGAAGGGAAAAACTGTTTTTT.

J is TRBJ2-5 and V is TRBV11-3; 7 bases map to TRBD1. CDR3 length equals 17 residues. V was clipped by 5 bases and J by 2 bases; unmatched bases: 14. The V gene's germline CDR1 is SGHNT and CDR2 YENEEA. For the CDR3, the DNA is TGTGCCAGCAGCAAGCACCGCCCGACAGGGCGGCAAGAGACCCAGTACTTC. Its translation: CASSKHRPTGRQETQYF. Complete variable domain (other parts from reference TRBV11-3 and TRBJ2-5): EAGVVQSPRYKIIEKKQPVAFWCNPISGHNTLYWYLQNLGQGPELLIRYENEEAVDDSQLPKDRFSAERLKGVDSTLKIQPAELGDSAVYLCASSKHRPTGRQETQYFGPGTRLLVL.

This sequence joins TRBV15 and TRBJ1-6, with D perhaps matching TRBD1 (5 bases). The CDR3 loop spans 15 amino acids. V lost 1 base and J lost 12, with 16 bases in between. CDR1 is LNHNV, CDR2 YYDKDF, per germline (reference sequence). CDR3 in DNA: TGTGCCACCAGCAGAGCGGGACGGGAGGGCCAACCCCTCCACTTT. It yields the protein CATSRAGREGQPLHF.

The chain uses TRBV28 and TRBJ2-2; TRBD1 aligns across 10 bases. CDR1 is MDHEN and CDR2 is SYDVKM in the germline V gene. Trimming cost V 8 bases and J 7 bases; bases outside gene matches: 7. The CDR3 is 14 amino acids. CDR3 sequence reads: CASRAGTGDGELFF. For the CDR3, the DNA is TGTGCCAGCCGGGCGGGGACAGGGGACGGGGAGCTGTTTTTT.